This T cell receptor (beta chain) was found in a study of blood T cell repertoires in COVID-19 (dated by TCRdb to about 2020). Study-wide context: The collaborator samples originated in the United States, Italy and Spain and spanned the acute and convalescent phases of COVID-19. Subjects who had been exposed to COVID-19, were actively infected with it, or had recovered from it provided the deeply sampled blood TCRbeta repertoires that made up the dataset. The material from the prospective study consisted of cDNA or gDNA derived from T cells, B-cell-depleted T cells, or PBMCs. Where HLA class I and class II types were available, the types were taken from metadata supplied by the sample provider, not from assay-based typing. The samples were drawn from two sources: the first 160 participants of the ongoing ImmuneRACE study, and 1,254 subjects contributed by 6 global collaborators. A de-identified subject ID, COVID-19 status, age in years and sex were almost always included in the sample metadata. The repertoires were released in a freely available public database meant as a resource for research on the immune response to SARS-CoV-2.

Broader findings and caveats from the paper: The amount of clinical and demographic metadata varied by source and participant and was provided uncurated.

About this clone itself: No cognate antigen has been identified for it. No qualities accompany the bases; no much larger clone lies one base away.

The CDR3 has 15 amino acids, counting the end cysteine and phenylalanine. Only CDR3 DNA is held: 45 bases, read in frame from base 1. For CDR1 and CDR2, the germline V gene (reference sequence) lists LNHNV and YYDKDF. The germline V end is reduced by 4 bases and the J end by 8 bases; junction bases left unmatched: 8. Each collaborating institution followed its own protocols to collect whole blood in K2EDTA tubes. Collaborator samples were shipped for TCRbeta analysis as frozen whole blood, isolated PBMCs, or DNA extracted from either sample type. The immunoSEQ Assay, a bias-controlled multiplex PCR, was used to amplify TCRbeta CDR3 regions from genomic DNA. In the source study's methods: Nucleated cell counts per sample were estimated from amplification of reference gene primers within the assay. To quantify the absolute abundance of each unique TCRbeta CDR3 rearrangement, sequence reads were collapsed and filtered. For each sample, productive Simpson clonality was calculated by taking the square root of Simpson's diversity index across productive rearrangements. This is the immuneACCESS table as TCRdb keeps it, with only in-frame sequences that have V and J called. A part of the clones is gone; compared with another copy, unresolved V genes explain less than half, and the rest is unexplained. That table gives V, J and clone size, and the DNA gave D and trimming. The sample table holds tens of thousands of clones, of which around 79% were seen once. The ten largest clonotypes hold roughly 5.3% of the sample.

The specimen sequenced was peripheral blood. The chain is encoded by TRBV15 joined to TRBJ2-1, and 10 junction bases match TRBD2. This TCR derives from a human donor in a cohort sampled during active COVID-19. The CDR3 region reads CATSTSLAGVDEQFF. The sequence in DNA is TGTGCCACCAGCACCTCCCTAGCGGGAGTAGATGAGCAGTTCTTC.